The T cell receptor beta chain under discussion was sequenced for a study of T-cell reconstitution after alpha-beta-depleted transplantation in children. Germline-derived CDR1 and CDR2 are SGHRS and YFSETQ. Between the trimmed V and J ends, which lost 1 base and 5 bases, there was a span of 14 bases. The CDR3 totals 15 residues. The library targeted TCRbeta and was prepared with unique molecular identifiers. A single record per CDR3 protein comes from TCRdb applying MiXCR to the PCR reads. This table holds 420,000 or so distinct CDR3 sequences, approximately 11% found once. The genes are TRBV5-1 and TRBJ2-3; D not certain. The receptor was derived from a human donor who donated a stem cell graft to a child with acute myeloid leukemia. Specimen: PBMCs from the stem cell graft donor, collected from the stem cell graft. CDR3 in amino acids: CASSLSTDAQDTQYF. CDR3 nucleotide sequence: TGCGCCAGCAGCTTGTCAACAGACGCACAAGATACGCAGTATTTT.